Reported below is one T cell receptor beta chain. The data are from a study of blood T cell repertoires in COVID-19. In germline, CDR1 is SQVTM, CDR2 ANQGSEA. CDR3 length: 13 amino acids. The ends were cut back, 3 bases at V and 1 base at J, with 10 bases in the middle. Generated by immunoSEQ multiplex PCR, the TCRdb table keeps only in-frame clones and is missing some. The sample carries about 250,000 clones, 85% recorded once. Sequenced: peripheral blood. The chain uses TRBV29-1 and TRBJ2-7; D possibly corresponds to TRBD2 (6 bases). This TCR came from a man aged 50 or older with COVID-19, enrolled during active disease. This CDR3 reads CSVDGEESYEQYF. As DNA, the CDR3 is TGCAGCGTTGATGGGGAGGAGTCCTACGAGCAGTACTTC.